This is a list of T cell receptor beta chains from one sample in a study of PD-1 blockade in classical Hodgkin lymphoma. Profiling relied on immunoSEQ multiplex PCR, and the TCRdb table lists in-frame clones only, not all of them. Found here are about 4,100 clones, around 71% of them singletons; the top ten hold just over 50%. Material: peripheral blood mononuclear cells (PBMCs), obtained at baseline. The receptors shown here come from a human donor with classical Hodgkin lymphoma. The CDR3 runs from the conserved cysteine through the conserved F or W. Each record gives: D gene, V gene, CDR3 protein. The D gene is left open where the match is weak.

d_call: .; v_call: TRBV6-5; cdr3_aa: CASSYSRRGYEQYF
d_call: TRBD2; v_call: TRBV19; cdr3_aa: CASSRRTRWYEQYF
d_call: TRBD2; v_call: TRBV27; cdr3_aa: CASSSWTSGRHTGELFF
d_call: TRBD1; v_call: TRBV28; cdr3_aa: CASSDFTGVTGNTIYF
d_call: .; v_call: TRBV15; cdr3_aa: CATSREERAFHASTNTGELFF
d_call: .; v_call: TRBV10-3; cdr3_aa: CAINGNDNEQFF
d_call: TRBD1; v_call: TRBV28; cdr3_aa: CASTSIGQAYGYTF
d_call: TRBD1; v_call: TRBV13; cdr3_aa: CASSPLDRGGGEQYF
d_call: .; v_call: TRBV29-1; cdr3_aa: CSVGPPYNYGYTF
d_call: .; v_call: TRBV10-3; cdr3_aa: CAISDSGIGANVLTF
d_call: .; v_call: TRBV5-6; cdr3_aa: CASSSGTLEAFF
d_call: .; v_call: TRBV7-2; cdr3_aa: CASSFSTDTQYF
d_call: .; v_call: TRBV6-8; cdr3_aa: CASSYSTTAGYEQYF
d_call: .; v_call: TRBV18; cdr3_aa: CASSTNSRDYNEQFF
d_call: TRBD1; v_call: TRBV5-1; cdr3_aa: CASSLEGTGGGEQYF
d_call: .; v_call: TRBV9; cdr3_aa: CASRESDGTDTQYF
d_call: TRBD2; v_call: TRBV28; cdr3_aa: CASSSNTGTSGRDYTDTQYF
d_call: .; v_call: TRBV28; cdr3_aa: CASSLGLGIQYF
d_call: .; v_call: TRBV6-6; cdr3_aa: CASTPAGLQGTDTQYF
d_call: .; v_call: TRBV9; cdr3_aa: CASSVGLNEQFF
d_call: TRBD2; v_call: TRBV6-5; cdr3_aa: CASSYESSGSHEQFF
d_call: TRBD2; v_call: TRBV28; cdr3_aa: CASSLGGRGYEQYF
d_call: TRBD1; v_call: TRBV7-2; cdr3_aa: CASSLAGQGSYEQYF
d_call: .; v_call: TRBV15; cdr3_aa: CATSRENTEAFF
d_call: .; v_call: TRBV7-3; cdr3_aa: CASSEVQAGANVLTF
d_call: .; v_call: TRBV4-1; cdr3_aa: CASSRPDRNEKLFF
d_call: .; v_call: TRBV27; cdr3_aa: CASSLLTGELFF
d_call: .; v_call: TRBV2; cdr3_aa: CASAREGETGELFF
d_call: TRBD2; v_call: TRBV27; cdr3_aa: CASIRGAGGLTDTQYF
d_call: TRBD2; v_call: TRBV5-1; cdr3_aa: CASSMRLADHTDTQYF
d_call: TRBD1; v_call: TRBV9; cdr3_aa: CASSAKDGTGAIRSSYNEQFF
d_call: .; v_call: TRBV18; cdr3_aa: CASSQGGGEQYF
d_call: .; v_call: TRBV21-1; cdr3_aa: CASSRKREGLAQDTQYF
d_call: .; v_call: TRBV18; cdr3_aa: CASSPQGQNTEAFF
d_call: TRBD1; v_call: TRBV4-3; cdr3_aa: CASSQDGTGVPDTQYF
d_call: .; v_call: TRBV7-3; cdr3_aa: CASSLESLDTQYF
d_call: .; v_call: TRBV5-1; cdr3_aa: CASSLAPATQYF
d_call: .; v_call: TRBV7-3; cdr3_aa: CASSLSGAIGELFF
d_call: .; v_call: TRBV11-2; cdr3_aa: CASSLGRGVQPQHF
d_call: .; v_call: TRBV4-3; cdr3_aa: CASSQDTAGTGSGQFF
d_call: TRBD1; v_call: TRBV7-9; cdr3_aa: CASSLEGAVDGYTF
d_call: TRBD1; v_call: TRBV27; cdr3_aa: CASSPGDRGHSPLHF
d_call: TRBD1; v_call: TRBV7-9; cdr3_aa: CASSLQGGEAFF
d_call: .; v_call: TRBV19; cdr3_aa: CASTPWGFQPQHF
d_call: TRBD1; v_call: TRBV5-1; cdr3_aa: CASSPRTGGGETQYF
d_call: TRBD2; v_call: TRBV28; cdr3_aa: CASSPTFPASGRGEGTDTQYF
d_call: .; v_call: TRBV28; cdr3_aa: CASSLGARTNTGELFF
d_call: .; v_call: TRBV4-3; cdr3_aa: CASSQDGSGVPYNEQFF
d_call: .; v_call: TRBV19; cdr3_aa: CASSIFGGNYGYTF
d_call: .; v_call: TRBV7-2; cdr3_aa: CASAKAGTSTDTQYF
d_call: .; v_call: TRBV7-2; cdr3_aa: CASSLSGLGSDTQYF
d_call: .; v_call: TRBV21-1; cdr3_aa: CASSPMLFSRYGYTF
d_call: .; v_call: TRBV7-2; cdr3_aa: CASSLSKGLYEQYF
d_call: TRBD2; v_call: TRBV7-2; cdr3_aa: CASSRLLAGVSNEQFF
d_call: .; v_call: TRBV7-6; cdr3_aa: CASSPAGEGNQPQHF
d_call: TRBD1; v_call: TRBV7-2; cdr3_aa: CASSGPGQGTQPQHF
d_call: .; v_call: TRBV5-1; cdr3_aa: CASSPDGQNLFEQYF
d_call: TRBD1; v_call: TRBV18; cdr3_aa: CASSPEDGQGASGTEAFF